The sample holds a few counts of the clone carrying this T cell receptor (beta chain). TCRdb re-called the 5' RACE reads with MiXCR, one entry per CDR3 protein. The sample lists 100,000 or so distinct CDR3 sequences; 17% were seen once. This sample was included in a study of T cells of healthy individuals. Trimming cost V 11 bases and J 3 bases, with 17 bases left between them. The CDR3 covers 14 residues. The V gene's germline CDR1 is ENHRY and CDR2 SYGVKD. The receptor was derived from a human donor in good health. The gene calls are TRBV10-3 and TRBJ2-1; D possibly matches TRBD1 or TRBD2 (6 bases each). In DNA form, the CDR3 reads TGTGCCGTCCGAAGGGGGGAGGACTACAATGAGCAGTTCTTC. This sequence encodes CAVRRGEDYNEQFF.